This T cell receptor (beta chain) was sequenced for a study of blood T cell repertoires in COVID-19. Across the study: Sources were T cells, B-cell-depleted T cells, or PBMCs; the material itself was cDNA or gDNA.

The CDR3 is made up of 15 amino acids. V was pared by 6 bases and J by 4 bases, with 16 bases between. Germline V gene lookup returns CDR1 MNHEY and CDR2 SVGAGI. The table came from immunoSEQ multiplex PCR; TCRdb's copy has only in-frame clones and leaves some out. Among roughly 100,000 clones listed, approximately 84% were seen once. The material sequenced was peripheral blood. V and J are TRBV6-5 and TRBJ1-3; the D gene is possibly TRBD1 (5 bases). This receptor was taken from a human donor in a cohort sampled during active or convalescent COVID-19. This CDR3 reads CASRNQGLGGNTIYF. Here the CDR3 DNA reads TGTGCCAGCAGGAACCAGGGTCTGGGCGGAAACACCATATATTTT.